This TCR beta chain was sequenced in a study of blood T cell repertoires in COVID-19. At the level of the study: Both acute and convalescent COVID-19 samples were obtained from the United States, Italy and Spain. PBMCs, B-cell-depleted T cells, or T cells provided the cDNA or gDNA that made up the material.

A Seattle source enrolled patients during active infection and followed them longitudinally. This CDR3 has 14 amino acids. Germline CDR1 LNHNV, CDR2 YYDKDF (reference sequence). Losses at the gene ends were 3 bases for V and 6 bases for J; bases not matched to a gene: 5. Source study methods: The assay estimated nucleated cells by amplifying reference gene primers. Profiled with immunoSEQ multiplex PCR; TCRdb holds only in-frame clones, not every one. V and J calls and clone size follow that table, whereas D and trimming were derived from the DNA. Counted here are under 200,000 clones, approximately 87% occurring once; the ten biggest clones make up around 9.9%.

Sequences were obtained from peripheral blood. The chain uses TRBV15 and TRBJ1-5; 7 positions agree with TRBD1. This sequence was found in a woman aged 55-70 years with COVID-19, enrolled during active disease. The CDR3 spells CATSSRQGGQPQHF. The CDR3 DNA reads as TGTGCCACCAGCAGCCGACAGGGAGGTCAGCCCCAGCATTTT.